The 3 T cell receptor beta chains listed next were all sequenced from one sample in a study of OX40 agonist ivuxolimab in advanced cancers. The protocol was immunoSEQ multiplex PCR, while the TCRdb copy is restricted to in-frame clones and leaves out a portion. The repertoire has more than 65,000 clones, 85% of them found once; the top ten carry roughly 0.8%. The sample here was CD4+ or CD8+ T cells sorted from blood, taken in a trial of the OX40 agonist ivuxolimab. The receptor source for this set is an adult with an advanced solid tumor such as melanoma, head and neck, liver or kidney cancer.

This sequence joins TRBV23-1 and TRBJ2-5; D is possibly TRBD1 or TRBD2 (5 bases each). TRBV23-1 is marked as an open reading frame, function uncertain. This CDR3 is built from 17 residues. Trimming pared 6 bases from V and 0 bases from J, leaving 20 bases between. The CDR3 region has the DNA TGCGCCAGCAGCCAACGACGGGACGCAGGGTACCAAGAGACCCAGTACTTC. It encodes CASSQRRDAGYQETQYF.

The CDR3 DNA reads TGTGCCAGCAGCGGACTAGCGGGAGGCCAAGGTGAGCAGTTCTTC. Translation gives CASSGLAGGQGEQFF. V and J are TRBV7-3 and TRBJ2-1; 14 bases agree with TRBD2. V lost 5 bases, J lost 9 bases, and 6 bases stayed unmatched. The CDR3 loop spans 15 amino acids. The germline V gene encodes CDR1 SGHTA and CDR2 FQGTGA.

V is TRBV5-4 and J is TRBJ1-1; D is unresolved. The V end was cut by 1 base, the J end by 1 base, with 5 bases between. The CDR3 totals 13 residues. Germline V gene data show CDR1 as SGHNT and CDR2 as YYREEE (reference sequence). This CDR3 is CASSLLPNTEAFF. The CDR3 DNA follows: TGTGCCAGCAGCTTGCTCCCGAACACTGAAGCTTTCTTT.